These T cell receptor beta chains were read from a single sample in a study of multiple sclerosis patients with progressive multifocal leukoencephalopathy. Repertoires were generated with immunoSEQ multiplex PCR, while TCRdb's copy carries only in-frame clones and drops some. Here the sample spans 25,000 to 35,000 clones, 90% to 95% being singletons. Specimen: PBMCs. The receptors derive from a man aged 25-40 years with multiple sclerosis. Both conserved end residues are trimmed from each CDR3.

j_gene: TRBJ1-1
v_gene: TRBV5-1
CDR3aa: ASSFGRGLSTEAF

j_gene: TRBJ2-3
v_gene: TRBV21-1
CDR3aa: ASSKGRREWLDTQY

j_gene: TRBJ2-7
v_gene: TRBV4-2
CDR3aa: ASSQEFGQGTYEQY

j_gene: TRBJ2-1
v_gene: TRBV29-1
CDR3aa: SVEGTSGRVQSYNEQF

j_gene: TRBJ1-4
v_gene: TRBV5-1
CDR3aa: ASSLAGGKLF

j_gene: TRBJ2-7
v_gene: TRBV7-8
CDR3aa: ASSLPDYSDEQY

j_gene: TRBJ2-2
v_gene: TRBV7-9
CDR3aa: ASLLAGDTGELF

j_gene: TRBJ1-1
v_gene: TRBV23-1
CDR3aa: ASSLGTGGRLMNTEAF

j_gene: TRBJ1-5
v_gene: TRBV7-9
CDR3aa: ASSPGRAFGPQH

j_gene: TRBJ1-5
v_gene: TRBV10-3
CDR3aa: AISESLGGNQPQH

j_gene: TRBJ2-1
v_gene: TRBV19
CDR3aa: ASTATTSGKVNEQF

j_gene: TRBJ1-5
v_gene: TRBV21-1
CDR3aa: ASSNLEVVNQPQH

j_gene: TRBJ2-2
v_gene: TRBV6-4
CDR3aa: ASSGSSGSTGELF

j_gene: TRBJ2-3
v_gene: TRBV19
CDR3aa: ASSTTSGRALDTQY

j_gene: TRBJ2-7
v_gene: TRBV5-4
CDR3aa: ASRQGQGNVYEQY

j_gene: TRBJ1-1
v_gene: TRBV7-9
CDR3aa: ASSSQTGGTEAF

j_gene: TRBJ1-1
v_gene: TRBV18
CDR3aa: ASSPTTGGGWAEAF

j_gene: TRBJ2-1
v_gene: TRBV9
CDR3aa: ASSPFSGVNNEQF

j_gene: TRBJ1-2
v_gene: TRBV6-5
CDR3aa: ASGTSWVGYT

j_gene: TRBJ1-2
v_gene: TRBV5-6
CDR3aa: ASSLSPTGGYGYT

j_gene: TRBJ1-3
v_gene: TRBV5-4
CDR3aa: ASSLDRGLGNTIY

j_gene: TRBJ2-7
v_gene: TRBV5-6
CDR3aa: ASSPSLTWTYEQY

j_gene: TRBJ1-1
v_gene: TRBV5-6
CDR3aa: ASSLVGPGTEAF

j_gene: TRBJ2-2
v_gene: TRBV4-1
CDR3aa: ASSGTGYRELF

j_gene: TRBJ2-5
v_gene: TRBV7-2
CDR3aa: ASSLGSASGITYQETQY

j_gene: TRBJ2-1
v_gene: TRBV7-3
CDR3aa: ASSPWTGFEQF

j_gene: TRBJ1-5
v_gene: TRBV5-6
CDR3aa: ASSLGEEQPQH

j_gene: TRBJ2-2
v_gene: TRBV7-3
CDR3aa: ASSPKGLYNTGELF

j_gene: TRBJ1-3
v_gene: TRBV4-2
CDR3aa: ASSQGQGTGNTIY

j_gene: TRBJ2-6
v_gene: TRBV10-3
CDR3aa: AISGSSGHSGANVLT

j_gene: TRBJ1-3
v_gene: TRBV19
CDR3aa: ASSSVLWTGINSGNTIY

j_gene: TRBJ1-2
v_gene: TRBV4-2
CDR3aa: ASSQDLRYGYT

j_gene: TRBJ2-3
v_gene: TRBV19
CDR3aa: ASIPSGTSTDTQY

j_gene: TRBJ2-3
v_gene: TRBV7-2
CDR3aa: ASRFRIGGSVASTDTQY

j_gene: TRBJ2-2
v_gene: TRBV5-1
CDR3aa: ASSLPAAPNTGELF

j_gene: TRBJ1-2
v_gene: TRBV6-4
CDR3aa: ASSPVGGSGYT

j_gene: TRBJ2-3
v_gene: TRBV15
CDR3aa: ATSRSGSAQY

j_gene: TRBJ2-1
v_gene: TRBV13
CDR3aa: ASTRDSYNEQF

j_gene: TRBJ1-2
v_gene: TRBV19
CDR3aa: ASSVGFGYT

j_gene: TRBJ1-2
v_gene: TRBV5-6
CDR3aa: ASSPLIGGRGYT

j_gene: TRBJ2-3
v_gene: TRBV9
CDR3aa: ASSPTSGSMDTQY

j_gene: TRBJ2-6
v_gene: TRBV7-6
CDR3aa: ASSLVLGDSSGANVLT

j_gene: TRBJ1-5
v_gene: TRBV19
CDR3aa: ASRIRTGEQPQH

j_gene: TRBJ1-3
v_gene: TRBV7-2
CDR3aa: ASSYGGSEDTIY

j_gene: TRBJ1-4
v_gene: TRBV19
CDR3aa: ASSIKGEATNEKLF

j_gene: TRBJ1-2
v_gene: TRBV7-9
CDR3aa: ASSPGGTGGTYGYT

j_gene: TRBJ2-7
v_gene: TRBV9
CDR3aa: ASSGDRGVPYEQY